The 32 T cell receptor beta chains in this list originate from one sample, sequenced in a study of molecular identifiers for immune sequencing clone quantification. TCRdb re-analysed the PCR reads in MiXCR, keeping a single row per CDR3 protein. This table holds 550,000 to 750,000 distinct CDR3 sequences, about 20% found once. Sequenced input: naive CD8+ T cells from blood, with Jurkat cell RNA spiked in. The subset: FACS-sorted CD8+CD4-CCR7+CD45RA+ naive T cells. The source of these receptors is a human donor in good health. Some libraries in this study had Jurkat cell RNA spiked in.

The CDR3 nucleotides read TGTGCCACATGGGGTCAAGCAAAGAGCTCCTACGAGCAGTACTTC. It codes for CATWGQAKSSYEQYF. The V and J genes are TRBV6-2 or TRBV6-3 and TRBJ2-7; D is unclear. V shed 10 bases and J shed 0 bases, with 19 bases lying between them. The germline CDR1 and CDR2 sequences are MNHEY and SVGEGT. The CDR3 extends over 15 amino acids.

The J gene is TRBJ2-7, the V gene TRBV7-6; TRBD2 agrees at 8 bases. This CDR3 contains 13 residues. In germline, CDR1 is SGHVS, CDR2 FNYEAQ. After removal of 3 bases from V and 5 bases from J, the junction contained 3 bases not matched to a gene. The CDR3 DNA reads TGTGCCAGCAGCTTCTCTAGCGGGCACGAGCAGTACTTC. Its translation is CASSFSSGHEQYF.

To note about this clonotype: This may be a read error, as it is one base from a much larger clone. The chain recombines TRBV6-2 or TRBV6-3 with TRBJ1-1; D is unresolved. Germline loops: CDR1 MNHEY, CDR2 SVGEGT. CDR3 length: 17 residues. The CDR3 here is CASSTNPWTAMNAEAFF. In DNA, the CDR3 is TGTGCCAGCAGTACCAACCCTTGGACGGCCATGAACGCTGAAGCTTTCTTT.

This clonotype appeared a few times. The chain is built from TRBV7-8 and TRBJ2-1; TRBD2 matches at 14 bases. V shed 3 bases and J 4 bases; nucleotides not matched to a gene: 14. This CDR3 has 20 amino acids. Germline V gives CDR1 SGHVS, CDR2 FQNEAQ. The chain's CDR3 is CASSFRLAGGLSSLYNEQFF. Written as DNA, the CDR3 is TGTGCCAGCAGCTTCCGACTAGCGGGGGGGCTTAGTTCCTTGTACAATGAGCAGTTCTTC.

This clonotype was recorded many times. This chain links TRBV27 with TRBJ2-5; D is unresolved. The V gene's germline CDR1 is MNHEY and CDR2 SMNVEV (reference sequence). Trimming took 6 bases from V and 0 from J, leaving 11 bases between them. The CDR3 length is 14 residues. The CDR3 DNA follows: TGTGCCAGCAGCCCCCGGCCGTACCAAGAGACCCAGTACTTC. Its protein product is CASSPRPYQETQYF.

About this clonotype: One base away lies a much larger clone, so this may be a sequencing read error. This sequence joins TRBV29-1 and TRBJ2-1, with D possibly TRBD1 on 6 matching bases. Trimming took off 1 base at V and 8 bases at J, with 18 bases between the two ends. CDR1 SQVTM and CDR2 ANQGSEA come from the germline V gene. The CDR3 runs 15 residues. The CDR3 sequence is CSVEVRGRGFDEQFF. Written as DNA, the CDR3 is TGCAGCGTTGAAGTGAGGGGGAGAGGATTCGATGAGCAGTTCTTC.

In this sample, this clonotype turned up a few times. The chain carries TRBV6-5 and TRBJ1-3, with D unresolved. V was trimmed by 5 bases and J by 0 bases, leaving 26 bases between them. CDR3 size: 20 residues. Germline V gene sequence: CDR1 MNHEY, CDR2 SVGAGI. The CDR3 protein is CASSDLSLSGGLLSGNTIYF. CDR3 coding DNA: TGTGCCAGCAGTGACCTATCCCTGTCAGGAGGTCTCCTCTCTGGAAACACCATATATTTT.

A word on this clonotype: A much larger clonotype is one base distant, so this may be a read error. The chain recombines TRBV15 with TRBJ2-1; maybe TRBD2 (5 bases). Germline CDR1 LNHNV, CDR2 YYDKDF (reference sequence). This CDR3 is built from 11 residues. This chain's CDR3 is CATSTGDEQLF. The DNA for the CDR3 is TGTGCCACCAGCACCGGGGATGAGCAGCTCTTC.

This clonotype was recorded many times. The V and J genes are TRBV10-3 and TRBJ2-3; 9 nucleotides align to TRBD2. Germline V CDR1 and CDR2: ENHRY, SYGVKD. After removal of 3 bases from V and 4 bases from J, the junction contained 11 bases not matched to a gene. CDR3 length: 17 residues. The CDR3 region has the DNA TGTGCCATCAGTGACAGGCTAGCGGGGAATCCAGCAGATACGCAGTATTTT. Amino acid sequence: CAISDRLAGNPADTQYF.

The sample holds a few counts of this clonotype. The rearrangement links TRBV5-4 to TRBJ2-7, with 13 bases lining up with TRBD2. CDR3 length: 16 residues. The V and J ends lost 1 base and 5 bases, in that order; junction bases with no gene match: 6. CDR1 SGHNT and CDR2 YYREEE come from the germline V gene (reference sequence). The CDR3 loop is CASSLLGLAGVNEQYF. Written as DNA, the CDR3 is TGTGCCAGCAGCTTGCTTGGACTAGCGGGAGTCAACGAGCAGTACTTC.

This clonotype was picked up many times. CDR3 loop: CASSQEPMNTEAFF. CDR3 nucleotide sequence: TGTGCCAGCAGCCAAGAACCGATGAACACTGAAGCTTTCTTT. The chain couples TRBV3-1 to TRBJ1-1; the D is unclear. V was pared by 0 bases and J by 0 bases, with 5 bases between. The CDR3 is 14 residues long. Germline assignment: CDR1 LGHDT and CDR2 YNNKEL (reference sequence).

Concerning this clonotype itself: A much larger clone sits a single nucleotide away, making a read error possible. The genes are TRBV19 and TRBJ2-7; D gene uncertain. CDR3 size: 15 residues. The germline gives CDR1 LNHDA, CDR2 SQIVND (reference sequence). CDR3 sequence (DNA): TGTGCCAGTAGTCCCGGACCCTCTTTAAACTACGGGCAGTACTTC. Its protein is CASSPGPSLNYGQYF.

The table lists this clonotype with many counts. The rearrangement links TRBV7-6 to TRBJ1-1, with D possibly matching TRBD1 (6 bases). Germline V gene lookup returns CDR1 SGHVS and CDR2 FNYEAQ. CDR3 size: 13 residues. Trimming left V 5 bases short and J 6 bases short, with 13 bases between. For the CDR3, the DNA is TGTGCCAGCAGCATACAGGGTTTGGCTGAAGCTTTCTTT. Protein: CASSIQGLAEAFF.

This clonotype was detected ten times or more. The rearrangement links TRBV20-1 to TRBJ2-3; D gene uncertain. This CDR3 has 17 amino acids. V dropped 4 bases and J dropped 0 bases, with 20 bases sitting between them. Germline assignment: CDR1 DFQATT and CDR2 SNEGSKA (reference sequence). CDR3 DNA sequence: TGCAGTGCTAACCCCTCCCTCGAACCAACCAGCACAGATACGCAGTATTTT. Translated, it gives CSANPSLEPTSTDTQYF.

The sample holds many counts of this clonotype. This chain links TRBV19 with TRBJ2-3, with 9 bases lining up with TRBD1. The J segment lost 4 bases and the V segment lost 5 bases, leaving 7 bases of the junction unmatched. Germline CDR1 LNHDA, CDR2 SQIVND (reference sequence). This CDR3 comprises 15 residues. CDR3 coding DNA: TGTGCCAGTAGTGGCCGGACAGGGGTGGCAGATACGCAGTATTTT. Encoded protein: CASSGRTGVADTQYF.

Ten or more counts support this clonotype. The chain links TRBV14 to TRBJ1-1; D unclear. The CDR3 has 13 residues. Germline V CDR1 and CDR2: SGHDN, FVKESK. The germline V and J ends were trimmed by 4 bases and 4 bases, with 10 bases remaining between them. Written as DNA, the CDR3 is TGTGCCAGCAGCCCGATTTCTAGCACTGAAGCTTTCTTT. Translated: CASSPISSTEAFF.

Concerning this clonotype: One base away lies a much larger clone, so this may be a sequencing read error. This chain connects TRBV9 to TRBJ1-3, with 7 bases lining up with TRBD1. Looked up from germline, CDR1 is SGDLS and CDR2 is YYNGEE. The length of the CDR3 is 15 residues. In nucleotides, the CDR3 is TGTGCCAGCAGCGCTCTGACAGGGCTTGGAAACACCGTATATTTT. This codes for CASSALTGLGNTVYF.

About this clonotype: Likely a read error: the CDR3 ends without its conserved phenylalanine or tryptophan. The chain joins TRBV12-3 or TRBV12-4 to TRBJ2-7; maybe TRBD1 (5 bases). The CDR3 consists of 13 residues. The ends were cut back, 2 bases at V and 3 bases at J, with 8 bases in the middle. The DNA of the CDR3 is TGTGCCAGCAGTTTACAGGGCGACTACGAGCAGTACTAC. Translation gives CASSLQGDYEQYY.

About this clonotype itself: A much larger clone differs from this one at a single base, so this may be a read error. The V and J genes are TRBV20-1 and TRBJ2-7; D remains unclear. CDR3 length equals 13 residues. CDR1 is DFQATT and CDR2 is SNEGSKA in the germline V gene (reference sequence). CDR3 DNA: TGCAGTGCTGGAGCTTTCGTATCCTACGAGCGGTACTTC. Protein product: CSAGAFVSYERYF.

In its sample, this clonotype was seen a few times. The J gene is TRBJ2-2, the V gene TRBV18; TRBD1 matches at 7 bases. CDR3 length: 15 residues. The germline CDR1 and CDR2 sequences are KGHSH and LQKENI. The V segment lost 3 bases and the J segment 3 bases; nucleotides outside the gene matches: 4. The DNA of the CDR3 is TGTGCCAGCTCACCTACTGACAGGGACACCGGGGAGCTGTTTTTT. This sequence encodes CASSPTDRDTGELFF.

The rearrangement uses TRBV19 and TRBJ1-1; possibly TRBD1 for D (5 bases). This CDR3 comprises 13 residues. The germline CDR1 and CDR2 sequences are LNHDA and SQIVND (reference sequence). The germline V and J ends were trimmed by 7 bases and 2 bases, with 11 bases remaining between them. The DNA for the CDR3 is TGTGCCAGTACCCCGACAGAAAACACTGAAGCTTTCTTT. This sequence encodes CASTPTENTEAFF.

This clonotype was counted at least ten times. The chain has TRBV4-2 and TRBJ1-1; D remains ambiguous. Germline CDR1 is LGHNA and CDR2 is YNFKEQ. The CDR3 extends over 14 amino acids. V was cut by 2 bases and J by 4 bases, with 11 bases left in between. CDR3: CASSQSGIFTEAFF. The CDR3 DNA sequence: TGTGCCAGCAGCCAAAGCGGCATTTTCACTGAAGCTTTCTTT.

This clonotype was observed many times. The V and J genes are TRBV27 and TRBJ2-1; D is perhaps TRBD1 (6 bases). Germline V lookup: CDR1 MNHEY, CDR2 SMNVEV (reference sequence). Trimming left V 2 bases short and J 4 bases short, with 12 bases between. The CDR3 totals 15 residues. In nucleotides, the CDR3 is TGTGCCAGCAGTTTAGAGGGAAGGGGGTACAATGAGCAGTTCTTC. Translation: CASSLEGRGYNEQFF.

With regard to this clonotype: This may be a read error: a much more frequent sequence differs by one nucleotide. This rearrangement joins TRBV5-3 to TRBJ1-2, with 7 bases that match TRBD1. TRBV5-3 has ORF status, its function being uncertain. With V trimmed by 10 bases and J by 2 bases, 14 bases remained unmatched. CDR3 size: 15 residues. The CDR3 DNA reads as TGTGCCGGCTATCCGTCGGGACAGCCAAACTATGGCTACACCTTC. Amino acids: CAGYPSGQPNYGYTF.

The chain recombines TRBV5-6 with TRBJ1-2, with 8 positions matching TRBD1. Germline V CDR1 and CDR2: SGHDT, YYEEEE. The CDR3 contains 15 residues. Trimming at V came to 4 bases and at J to 4 bases, leaving 9 bases not matched to a gene. The CDR3 loop reads CASSHRDRSFYGYTF. The CDR3 nucleotides are TGTGCCAGCAGCCACCGGGACAGGAGCTTCTATGGCTACACCTTC.

This clonotype was counted at least ten times. The genes are TRBV3-1 and TRBJ1-3, with 7 nucleotides matching TRBD1. Losses at the gene ends were 1 base for V and 3 bases for J; bases not matched to a gene: 6. Germline values: CDR1 LGHDT, CDR2 YNNKEL (reference sequence). The CDR3 spans 16 residues. The chain's CDR3 is CASSQVAGGFGNTIYF. The CDR3, as DNA: TGTGCCAGCAGCCAAGTGGCAGGGGGATTTGGAAACACCATATATTTT.

About this clonotype itself: One end of the junction fails to match germline, which may point to a read error. The rearrangement links TRBV7-6 to TRBJ1-5; no firm D call. The CDR3 runs to 14 residues. From germline, CDR1 is SGHVS and CDR2 FNYEAQ. CDR3 bases: TGTACCAGCAGCTTAGCGGGTAGCAATCAGCCCCAGCATTTT. Amino acids: CTSSLAGSNQPQHF. Using reference TRBV7-6 and TRBJ1-5 for the parts outside the CDR3, the full variable domain is GAGVSQSPRYKVTKRGQDVALRCDPISGHVSLYWYRQALGQGPEFLTYFNYEAQQDKSGLPNDRFSAERPEGSISTLTIQRTEQRDSAMYRCTSSLAGSNQPQHFGDGTRLSIL.

This clonotype was seen at least ten times. V is TRBV13 and J is TRBJ1-3, with a tentative D call TRBD1 (5 bases). There are 14 residues in the CDR3. V lost 5 bases, J lost 2 bases, and 10 bases lay in between. Looked up from germline, CDR1 is PRHDT and CDR2 is FYEKMQ (reference sequence). The CDR3 DNA sequence: TGTGCCAGCAGCCCGATGGGGGCTGGAAACACCATATATTTT. Protein: CASSPMGAGNTIYF.

Many counts were recorded for this clonotype. The chain combines TRBV5-6 with TRBJ2-7; D is uncertain. The CDR3 contains 14 residues. Germline V gives CDR1 SGHDT, CDR2 YYEEEE. V lost 4 bases and J lost 5, with 16 bases in between. CDR3 in DNA: TGTGCCAGCAGCCTAGAGAGGCTAGTAGACGAGCAGTACTTC. Encoded protein: CASSLERLVDEQYF.

The sample holds many counts of this clonotype. This chain connects TRBV5-4 to TRBJ2-7; 9 bases align to TRBD2. The CDR3 runs 17 residues. Germline CDR1 SGHNT, CDR2 YYREEE (reference sequence). V lost 0 bases to trimming and J lost 5 bases; unmatched junction nucleotides: 12. The CDR3 sequence: CASSLGSPAGGPHEQYF. CDR3 nucleotides: TGTGCCAGCAGCTTGGGTTCTCCGGCGGGAGGGCCCCACGAGCAGTACTTC.

At least ten counts were recorded for this clonotype. The J gene is TRBJ2-2, the V gene TRBV12-3 or TRBV12-4; D possibly corresponds to TRBD2 (6 bases). This CDR3 region has 15 residues. Trimming took 6 bases from V and 0 from J, leaving 11 bases between them. The CDR3, as DNA: TGTGCCAGCAGCCTAGGGACTCCGAACACCGGGGAGCTGTTTTTT. Protein product: CASSLGTPNTGELFF.

This clonotype was seen many times. The chain joins TRBV18 to TRBJ2-1, with D perhaps given as TRBD1 or TRBD2 (6 bases each). This CDR3 contains 13 residues. The V and J ends lost 2 bases and 8 bases respectively, with 10 bases between them. Per germline, CDR1 KGHSH and CDR2 LQKENI. CDR3 nucleotide sequence: TGTGCCAGCTCACCAATGGGGGGCCATGAGCAGTTCTTC. Its protein product is CASSPMGGHEQFF.